These 9 T cell receptor beta chains originate from one sample sequenced in a study of shared clonotypes between healthy human individuals. Assay used: immunoSEQ multiplex PCR; TCRdb lists only in-frame clones, some missing. The sample records hundreds of thousands of clones, roughly 79% being singletons. Sequenced: PBMCs. These receptor sequences come from a woman aged 40 to 55 in good health. Some clones in this sample may be carry-over from other donors' samples.

The V and J genes are TRBV19 and TRBJ2-2; no reliable D call. Germline CDR1 LNHDA, CDR2 SQIVND (reference sequence). Trimming shortened V by 5 bases and J by 0 bases, and 7 bases separated the two germline ends. CDR3 length: 14 amino acids. The CDR3 spells CASSGVANTGELFF. As DNA, the CDR3 is TGTGCCAGTAGTGGGGTCGCGAACACCGGGGAGCTGTTTTTT.

Concerning this clone itself: A far larger clone is one nucleotide away, so this likely arose from a read error. The chain couples TRBV5-8 to TRBJ2-3; D is undetermined. Deletions cut 2 bases from V and 2 bases from J, with 0 bases between. The CDR3 consists of 11 residues. Germline V lookup: CDR1 SGHTS, CDR2 YDEGEE. CDR3 protein: CASSFTDTQYF. The DNA of the CDR3 is TGTGCCAGCAGCTTCACAGATACGCAGTATTTT.

The rearrangement links TRBV5-1 to TRBJ2-5; a weak D match, TRBD2 (6 bases). The closer fit of TRBJ2-7 to the DNA end suggests the J call may be wrong. Germline values: CDR1 SGHRS, CDR2 YFSETQ. This CDR3 spans 15 amino acids. The CDR3 DNA follows: TGCGCCAGCAGCTTGGAAGGCGGGATGAGCTCCGAGCAGTACTTC. Protein sequence: CASSLEGGMSSEQYF.

CDR3 loop: CASSEIQGVEAFF. CDR3 DNA: TGTGCCAGCAGCGAAATCCAAGGAGTAGAAGCTTTCTTT. The chain joins TRBV7-6 to TRBJ1-1; D is unresolved. Germline loops: CDR1 SGHVS, CDR2 FNYEAQ. This CDR3 has 13 amino acids. The ends were cut back, 5 bases at V and 8 bases at J, with 15 bases in the middle.

This chain joins TRBV29-1 and TRBJ2-3, with D unclear. The CDR3 consists of 12 residues. The V end lost 6 bases, the J end lost 1 base, and 8 bases lay between the germline ends. CDR1 SQVTM and CDR2 ANQGSEA come from the germline V gene. CDR3 protein: CSVSPGTDTQYF. The CDR3 DNA sequence: TGCAGCGTCTCCCCGGGCACAGATACGCAGTATTTT.

This rearrangement joins TRBV5-6 to TRBJ2-1; the D gene is possibly TRBD2 (5 bases). CDR3 length equals 15 residues. Per the germline V gene, CDR1 is SGHDT and CDR2 is YYEEEE. V gave up 3 bases and J gave up 6 bases, with 16 bases separating them. The CDR3 here is CASSSLTKGSNEQFF. DNA of the CDR3: TGTGCCAGCAGCTCCCTGACTAAGGGTAGCAATGAGCAGTTCTTC.

The rearrangement uses TRBV6-6 and TRBJ2-7; 9 bases match TRBD1. V dropped 0 bases and J dropped 5; count of bases not matched to a gene: 5. Germline V CDR1 and CDR2: MNHNY, SVGAGI (reference sequence). The CDR3 is 15 residues long. The DNA of the CDR3 is TGTGCCAGCAGTTACTCCTTGGACAGGGGAGACGAGCAGTACTTC. Translating it yields CASSYSLDRGDEQYF.

This clone occurred a few times. The rearrangement joins TRBV5-5 to TRBJ2-4; D perhaps matches TRBD2 (6 bases). The CDR3 has 15 amino acids. Trimming removed 3 bases from V and 6 bases from J, with 16 bases in between. Germline CDR1 and CDR2: SGHKS and YYEKEE (reference sequence). The CDR3: CASSSGGNALNIQYF. In nucleotides, the CDR3 is TGTGCCAGCAGCTCTGGGGGGAATGCACTAAACATTCAGTACTTC. Combining the CDR3 with reference TRBV5-5 and TRBJ2-4 gives the whole variable domain DAGVTQSPTHLIKTRGQQVTLRCSPISGHKSVSWYQQVLGQGPQFIFQYYEKEERGRGNFPDRFSARQFPNYSSELNVNALLLGDSALYLCASSSGGNALNIQYFGAGTRLSVL.

The V gene is TRBV5-1, the J gene TRBJ2-3; D call uncertain. Germline CDR1 reads SGHRS; CDR2 reads YFSETQ. The CDR3 has 14 residues. V lost 5 bases and J 2 bases, leaving 12 bases between the germline ends. The CDR3 is CASRENWATDTQYF. In DNA form, the CDR3 reads TGCGCCAGCAGGGAGAATTGGGCCACAGATACGCAGTATTTT.